These T cell receptor beta chains were read from a single sample in a study of technical replicates of blood from several donors. The assay was immunoSEQ multiplex PCR, and TCRdb's table has in-frame clones only and misses some. This sample has more than 75,000 clones, with roughly 94% found just once. What was sequenced was T cells isolated from PBMCs. The receptors here all came from a human donor in good health. The CDR3 runs from the conserved cysteine through the conserved F or W. D genes are given only for firm matches. Clone size is stated in some rows and not others, as once, few, many or a class when expanded.

TRBJ2-2 | NA | TRBV21-1 | NA | 11 | CASEGSGELFF | TGTGCCAGCGAGGGTTCCGGGGAGCTGTTTTTT
TRBJ2-2 | TRBD1 | TRBV5-4 | NA | 13 | CASFGTGPGELFF | TGTGCCAGCTTCGGGACAGGTCCCGGGGAGCTGTTTTTT
TRBJ2-7 | NA | TRBV6-4 | NA | 15 | CASSEPGLTFYEQYF | TGTGCCAGCAGTGAGCCGGGACTCACGTTCTACGAGCAGTACTTC
TRBJ2-2 | TRBD2 | TRBV7-2 | NA | 19 | CASSLGLAAGVINTGELFF | TGTGCCAGCAGCTTAGGGTTAGCGGCGGGAGTCATTAACACCGGGGAGCTGTTTTTT
TRBJ2-3 | TRBD2 | TRBV2 | NA | 12 | CASSRGADTQYF | TGTGCCAGCAGTCGGGGGGCAGATACGCAGTATTTT
TRBJ2-5 | NA | TRBV11-2 | NA | 15 | CASSLVSPGQETQYF | TGTGCCAGCAGCTTAGTTTCGCCAGGGCAAGAGACCCAGTACTTC
TRBJ1-1 | TRBD1 | TRBV29-1 | NA | 14 | CSVEVSGGNTEAFF | TGCAGCGTTGAAGTTTCAGGGGGGAACACTGAAGCTTTCTTT
TRBJ2-2 | NA | TRBV6-1 | NA | 13 | CASSAQFTGELFF | TGTGCCAGCAGTGCACAGTTCACCGGGGAGCTGTTTTTT
TRBJ2-3 | TRBD2 | TRBV11-3 | NA | 17 | CASSWTSGLLGTDTQYF | TGTGCCAGCAGTTGGACTAGCGGGTTGCTCGGCACAGATACGCAGTATTTT
TRBJ2-5 | NA | TRBV7-3 | NA | 15 | CASSYGIGGGETQYF | TGTGCCAGCAGCTACGGCATTGGGGGAGGCGAGACCCAGTACTTC
TRBJ1-2 | TRBD1 | TRBV20-1 | once | 11 | CSASQGVGYTF | TGCAGTGCTAGTCAGGGGGTTGGCTACACCTTC
TRBJ2-3 | TRBD1 | TRBV27 | NA | 14 | CASSLEGATDTQYF | TGTGCCAGCAGTTTAGAGGGGGCTACAGATACGCAGTATTTT
TRBJ2-5 | TRBD1 | TRBV25-1 | once | 13 | CASSGTGGETQYF | TGTGCCAGCAGTGGGACAGGGGGAGAGACCCAGTACTTC
TRBJ2-1 | NA | TRBV10-2 | NA | 13 | CASSGALYNEQFF | TGCGCCAGCAGCGGAGCCCTCTACAATGAGCAGTTCTTC
TRBJ2-6 | NA | TRBV5-1 | NA | 17 | CASRSPADPLGANVLTF | TGCGCCAGCAGATCCCCAGCGGACCCCCTTGGGGCCAACGTCCTGACTTTC
TRBJ2-5 | TRBD2 | TRBV9 | NA | 15 | CASSVGLAGEETQYF | TGTGCCAGCAGCGTAGGATTAGCGGGAGAAGAGACCCAGTACTTC
TRBJ2-5 | NA | TRBV27 | NA | 11 | CASGGMETQYF | TGTGCCAGCGGAGGGATGGAGACCCAGTACTTC
TRBJ1-3 | TRBD1 | TRBV30 | NA | 15 | CAWTMNRGLGNTIYF | TGTGCCTGGACGATGAACAGGGGGCTTGGAAACACCATATATTTT
TRBJ1-1 | TRBD1 | TRBV28 | NA | 14 | CASIPAGGSTEAFF | TGTGCCAGCATTCCCGCAGGGGGGAGCACTGAAGCTTTCTTT
TRBJ1-2 | NA | TRBV6-1 | NA | 13 | CASSEATSGGYTF | TGTGCCAGCAGTGAAGCAACTTCAGGGGGCTACACCTTC
TRBJ1-2 | NA | TRBV21-1 | once | 14 | CASSKARAAGGYTF | TGTGCCAGCAGCAAAGCTCGAGCGGCCGGGGGCTACACCTTC
TRBJ2-2 | NA | TRBV4-3 | NA | 17 | CASSQGRQAANTGELFF | TGCGCCAGCAGCCAAGGGAGACAGGCCGCGAACACCGGGGAGCTGTTTTTT
TRBJ2-7 | NA | TRBV15 | NA | 14 | CATSLKGTSYEQYF | TGTGCCACCAGTTTAAAGGGGACTTCCTACGAGCAGTACTTC
TRBJ1-1 | NA | TRBV5-6 | NA | 12 | CASSVQEQEAFF | TGTGCCAGCAGCGTACAGGAACAAGAAGCTTTCTTT
TRBJ2-7 | NA | TRBV6-5 | NA | 15 | CASSFMGPPSYEQYF | TGTGCCAGCAGTTTCATGGGGCCTCCAAGCTACGAGCAGTACTTC
TRBJ1-5 | NA | TRBV7-3 | NA | 15 | CASSSLIHIGQPQHF | TGTGCCAGCAGCTCCCTTATCCACATCGGGCAGCCCCAGCATTTT
TRBJ2-7 | NA | TRBV5-1 | NA | 13 | CASSPGDSYEQYF | TGCGCCAGCAGTCCGGGGGACTCCTACGAGCAGTACTTC
TRBJ2-7 | TRBD1 | TRBV19 | NA | 15 | CASSTGQGRSYEQYF | TGTGCCAGTAGTACTGGACAGGGGAGGTCCTACGAGCAGTACTTC
TRBJ2-1 | NA | TRBV5-1 | NA | 15 | CASSFISLTGNEQFF | TGCGCCAGCAGCTTTATAAGCCTCACAGGGAATGAGCAGTTCTTC
TRBJ2-3 | NA | TRBV6-5 | NA | 14 | CASSLYDSPDTQYF | TGTGCCAGCAGCTTATATGACAGCCCAGATACGCAGTATTTT
TRBJ2-1 | TRBD2 | TRBV30 | NA | 13 | CAWSVRAGGEQFF | TGTGCCTGGAGTGTACGAGCGGGAGGCGAGCAGTTCTTC
TRBJ2-2 | NA | TRBV29-1 | NA | 14 | CSVEQGQNTGELFF | TGCAGCGTTGAACAGGGCCAGAACACCGGGGAGCTGTTTTTT
TRBJ1-3 | NA | TRBV28 | NA | 15 | CASRKQGSHGNTIYF | TGTGCCAGCAGGAAACAGGGATCGCATGGAAACACCATATATTTT
TRBJ1-1 | TRBD1 | TRBV7-2 | NA | 12 | CASSLRTGEAFF | TGTGCCAGCAGCCTTCGGACAGGGGAAGCTTTCTTT
TRBJ2-7 | TRBD2 | TRBV2 | NA | 15 | CASSPLAGVTYEQYF | TGTGCCAGCAGCCCGCTAGCGGGAGTTACATACGAGCAGTACTTC
TRBJ1-2 | NA | TRBV7-8 | NA | 11 | CASSFGYGYTF | TGTGCCAGCAGCTTCGGCTATGGCTACACCTTC
TRBJ2-7 | TRBD1 | TRBV5-6 | NA | 13 | CASTVGQGKEQYF | TGTGCCAGCACCGTTGGACAGGGTAAAGAGCAGTACTTC
TRBJ1-1 | TRBD1 | TRBV18 | few | 14 | CASSQDRESTEAFF | TGTGCCAGCTCACAGGACAGGGAAAGCACTGAAGCTTTCTTT
TRBJ2-1 | NA | TRBV11-3 | NA | 13 | CASSFSSYNEQFF | TGTGCCAGCAGCTTCAGCTCCTACAATGAGCAGTTCTTC
TRBJ1-5 | TRBD1 | TRBV27 | once | 16 | CASSLAGGIGNQPQHF | TGTGCCAGCAGTTTAGCAGGGGGCATAGGAAATCAGCCCCAGCATTTT
TRBJ2-2 | TRBD2 | TRBV4-1 | NA | 17 | CASSQVIAGGATGELFF | TGCGCCAGCAGCCAGGTAATAGCGGGAGGCGCCACCGGGGAGCTGTTTTTT
TRBJ2-5 | TRBD2 | TRBV5-1 | NA | 16 | CASSPGLAGVGETQYF | TGCGCCAGCAGCCCAGGACTAGCGGGAGTCGGAGAGACCCAGTACTTC
TRBJ2-3 | TRBD1 | TRBV11-2 | NA | 15 | CASTQSGGGTDTQYF | TGTGCCAGCACCCAATCAGGGGGTGGGACGGATACGCAGTATTTT
TRBJ1-4 | NA | TRBV9 | NA | 14 | CASSVVGDNEKLFF | TGTGCCAGCAGCGTAGTCGGGGATAATGAAAAACTGTTTTTT
TRBJ1-5 | TRBD1 | TRBV6-1 | NA | 14 | CASSRDRFYQPQHF | TGTGCCAGCAGCCGGGACAGGTTCTATCAGCCCCAGCATTTT
TRBJ1-1 | NA | TRBV13 | NA | 16 | CASSPAIGSWNTEAFF | TGTGCCAGCAGCCCCGCCATAGGGAGTTGGAACACTGAAGCTTTCTTT
TRBJ1-1 | NA | TRBV13 | NA | 18 | CASSLRRLGQGGLTEAFF | TGTGCCAGCAGCTTAAGGAGATTAGGGCAGGGAGGCCTCACTGAAGCTTTCTTT
TRBJ2-1 | NA | TRBV10-3 | NA | 16 | CAISESSGNYYNEQFF | TGTGCCATCAGTGAGTCAAGCGGAAACTACTACAATGAGCAGTTCTTC
TRBJ2-7 | TRBD1 | TRBV7-9 | NA | 15 | CASSSKGQADYEQYF | TGTGCCAGCAGCTCAAAGGGACAGGCAGACTACGAGCAGTACTTC
TRBJ2-3 | TRBD2 | TRBV10-1 | NA | 17 | CASSDGLAGVRTDTQYF | TGCGCCAGCAGTGATGGGCTAGCGGGAGTCCGCACAGATACGCAGTATTTT
TRBJ2-1 | NA | TRBV10-3 | NA | 13 | CAISQLVDNEQFF | TGTGCCATCAGTCAACTAGTGGACAATGAGCAGTTCTTC
TRBJ1-1 | NA | TRBV15 | once | 12 | CATEGRRTEAFF | TGTGCCACCGAGGGCCGGCGGACTGAAGCTTTCTTT